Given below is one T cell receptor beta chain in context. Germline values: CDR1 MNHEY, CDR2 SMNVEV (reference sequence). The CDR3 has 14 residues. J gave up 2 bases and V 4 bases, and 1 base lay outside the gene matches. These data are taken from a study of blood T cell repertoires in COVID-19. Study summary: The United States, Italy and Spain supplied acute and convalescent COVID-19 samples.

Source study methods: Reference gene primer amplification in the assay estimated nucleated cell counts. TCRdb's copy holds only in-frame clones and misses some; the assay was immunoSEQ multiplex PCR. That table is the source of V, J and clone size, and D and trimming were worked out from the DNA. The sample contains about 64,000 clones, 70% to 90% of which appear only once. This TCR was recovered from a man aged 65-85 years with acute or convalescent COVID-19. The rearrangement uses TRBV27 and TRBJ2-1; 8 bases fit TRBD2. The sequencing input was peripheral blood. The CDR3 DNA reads TGTGCCAGCAGTTCGACTAGCGCCTACAATGAGCAGTTCTTC. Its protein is CASSSTSAYNEQFF.